These 29 T cell receptor beta chains originate from one sample sequenced in a study of regulatory T cells in long-lasting Graves disease. As to time point: persistent/refractory GD, antithyroid drugs over 5 years with positive TRAb. The TCR library was prepared using RNA isolated from PBMCs. iRepertoire HTBI primers and Arm-PCR of CDR3 regions built TCR beta libraries. Using its own MiXCR run on the multiplex PCR reads, TCRdb lists one record per CDR3 protein. This sample has around 400,000 distinct CDR3 sequences, with 23% found just once. The source was peripheral blood mononuclear cells (PBMCs), collected when the disease was refractory, from a patient treated with antithyroid drugs. These receptors all come from a woman aged 40 to 50 with Graves disease.

This clonotype was observed a handful of times. The chain uses TRBV28 and TRBJ2-5; 8 positions match TRBD1. The V segment lost 5 bases and the J segment 2 bases; nucleotides outside the gene matches: 10. Per the germline V gene, CDR1 is MDHEN and CDR2 is SYDVKM. The CDR3 has 16 residues. Written as DNA, the CDR3 is TGTGCCAGCAGTGACGACAGGGGTCCCGTTCAAGAGACCCAGTACTTC. Translated: CASSDDRGPVQETQYF.

This sequence joins TRBV10-3 and TRBJ2-1, with TRBD2 matching 7 bases. V trimming: 7 bases; J trimming: 4 bases; junction bases outside the gene matches: 13. CDR1 and CDR2 (germline): ENHRY, SYGVKD. The CDR3 is made up of 16 amino acids. Here the CDR3 reads CAINPSAGEGYNEQFF. The CDR3 DNA sequence: TGTGCCATCAACCCCTCCGCGGGAGAAGGATACAATGAGCAGTTCTTC.

This clonotype was detected only a few times. The chain uses TRBV11-2 and TRBJ1-6; TRBD1 might be the D (6 bases). Trimming took off 8 bases at V and 7 bases at J, with 15 bases between the two ends. CDR1 is SGHAT, CDR2 FQNNGV, per germline. CDR3 size: 14 residues. The CDR3 reads CASEEDRKNSPLHF. The CDR3 coding sequence is TGTGCCAGCGAGGAGGACAGAAAAAATTCACCCCTCCACTTT. Using reference TRBV11-2 and TRBJ1-6 for the parts outside the CDR3, the full variable domain is EAGVAQSPRYKIIEKRQSVAFWCNPISGHATLYWYQQILGQGPKLLIQFQNNGVVDDSQLPKDRFSAERLKGVDSTLKIQPAKLEDSAVYLCASEEDRKNSPLHFGNGTRLTVT.

There are a few counts of this clonotype. The chain recombines TRBV7-9 with TRBJ2-2; 7 bases agree with TRBD2. V was pared by 4 bases and J by 7 bases, with 3 bases of the junction left unmatched. CDR1 is SEHNR and CDR2 is FQNEAQ in the germline V gene (reference sequence). This CDR3 comprises 13 residues. The CDR3 nucleotides read TGTGCCAGCAGCTATTCGGGAGGCGGGGAGCTGTTTTTT. It translates to CASSYSGGGELFF.

This clonotype came up many times. V and J are TRBV7-9 and TRBJ1-1; the D is unclear. The germline V gene has CDR1 SEHNR and CDR2 FQNEAQ (reference sequence). CDR3 length equals 13 residues. V dropped 1 base and J dropped 4 bases, with 7 bases sitting between them. CDR3 protein: CASSLDYGTEAFF. CDR3 sequence (DNA): TGTGCCAGCAGCTTAGATTACGGCACTGAAGCTTTCTTT.

This chain joins TRBV20-1 and TRBJ2-5; a weak D match, TRBD2 (6 bases). The DNA end favors TRBJ2-1, so the J call may be wrong. The length of the CDR3 is 16 residues. The germline CDR1 and CDR2 sequences are DFQATT and SNEGSKA (reference sequence). The CDR3, as DNA: TGCAGTGCTAGGGGGTATTGGGCAGGGACTCACAATGAGCAGTTCTTC. It translates to CSARGYWAGTHNEQFF.

The V gene is TRBV20-1, the J gene TRBJ2-7; 11 bases match TRBD2. V lost 1 base to trimming and J lost 1 base; unmatched junction nucleotides: 6. Looked up from germline, CDR1 is DFQATT and CDR2 is SNEGSKA (reference sequence). CDR3 size: 16 residues. This CDR3 reads CSARALTSGESYEQYF. Here the CDR3 DNA reads TGCAGTGCTAGAGCCTTGACTAGCGGGGAGTCCTACGAGCAGTACTTC.

This chain joins TRBV20-1 and TRBJ1-2; 10 bases map to TRBD1. CDR3 length equals 15 residues. With V trimmed by 8 bases and J by 1 base, 10 bases remained unmatched. Germline V CDR1 and CDR2: DFQATT, SNEGSKA (reference sequence). As DNA, the CDR3 is TGCAGTATTCCGGGACAGGGGTATCTTAACTATGGCTACACCTTC. Protein: CSIPGQGYLNYGYTF.

This clonotype was detected once. This may stem from a read error, because a much larger clone lies one nucleotide away. This rearrangement joins TRBV28 to TRBJ1-1; unclear D gene. V was trimmed by 6 bases and J by 4 bases, leaving 18 bases between them. The CDR3 has 15 amino acids. CDR1 is MDHEN and CDR2 is SYDVKM in the germline V gene. CDR3 protein: CASRPHQFICTEAFF. CDR3 nucleotide sequence: TGTGCCAGCAGGCCACACCAATTTATATGCACTGAAGCTTTCTTT.

This clonotype has just a few counts. The rearrangement links TRBV20-1 to TRBJ2-1; the D gene is possibly TRBD2 (6 bases). This CDR3 has 15 amino acids. The V and J ends lost 6 bases and 4 bases respectively, with 19 bases between them. Germline CDR1 reads DFQATT; CDR2 reads SNEGSKA (reference sequence). CDR3 sequence: CSALRGGHLYNEQFF. The DNA of the CDR3 is TGCAGTGCGCTACGCGGAGGGCATCTGTACAATGAGCAGTTCTTC.

This clonotype was counted only a few times. The V and J genes are TRBV19 and TRBJ1-1; 8 nucleotides line up with TRBD1. The CDR3 length is 14 residues. With 6 bases clipped from V and 4 bases from J, the junction kept 7 bases outside the gene matches. The germline V gene encodes CDR1 LNHDA and CDR2 SQIVND (reference sequence). The CDR3 coding sequence is TGTGCCAGTAGGAGGACAGGGATCGTCACTGAAGCTTTCTTT. Translating it yields CASRRTGIVTEAFF.

The rearrangement joins TRBV7-9 to TRBJ1-1, with 9 bases lining up with TRBD1. This CDR3 region has 18 residues. With 2 bases clipped from V and 1 base from J, the junction kept 11 bases outside the gene matches. Germline lookup yields CDR1 SEHNR and CDR2 FQNEAQ (reference sequence). CDR3 residues: CASSLWFGTGLSNTEAFF. The CDR3 DNA reads TGTGCCAGCAGCTTATGGTTCGGGACAGGGTTGTCGAACACTGAAGCTTTCTTT.

The rearrangement links TRBV18 to TRBJ1-1; D might be TRBD1 (5 bases). The germline V gene has CDR1 KGHSH and CDR2 LQKENI. The CDR3 spans 14 residues. Trimming pared 1 base from V and 0 bases from J, leaving 6 bases between. CDR3: CASSPQGMNTEAFF. CDR3 nucleotide sequence: TGTGCCAGCTCACCACAGGGGATGAACACTGAAGCTTTCTTT.

Many counts were recorded for this clonotype. The V gene is TRBV2, the J gene TRBJ1-1; weak D call: TRBD1 (5 bases). V lost 6 bases to trimming and J lost 3 bases, with 11 bases between them. Per the germline V gene, CDR1 is SNHLY and CDR2 is FYNNEI. CDR3 size: 13 residues. The CDR3 nucleotides are TGTGCCAGCAGAGTAGCAGGGTACACTGAAGCTTTCTTT. Encoded protein: CASRVAGYTEAFF.

As regards this clonotype: This may arise from a read error, as a much more abundant clone is one base away. The chain couples TRBV7-9 to TRBJ2-7; 11 bases line up with TRBD1. The CDR3 sequence is 16 residues long. Per germline, CDR1 SEHNR and CDR2 FQNEAQ (reference sequence). The CDR3 coding sequence is TGTACCAGCAGCTTAAGTAATGGGACAGGGGGCTACGAGCAGTACTTC. This sequence encodes CTSSLSNGTGGYEQYF.

This clonotype was found many times. V usage is TRBV28 and J usage is TRBJ2-5; tentatively, D is TRBD1 (5 bases). Germline CDR1 MDHEN, CDR2 SYDVKM. Trimming removed 4 bases from V and 5 bases from J, with 20 bases in between. This CDR3 region has 16 residues. The chain's CDR3 is CASSWGRRALRETQYF. The DNA of the CDR3 is TGTGCCAGCAGTTGGGGCCGCAGGGCACTCCGGGAGACCCAGTACTTC.

The gene calls are TRBV20-1 and TRBJ2-7; D might be TRBD2 (6 bases). The CDR3 contains 14 residues. Deletions cut 5 bases from V and 3 bases from J, with 17 bases between. Germline CDR1 and CDR2: DFQATT and SNEGSKA (reference sequence). The CDR3 loop reads CSARRSGGGYEQYF. CDR3 nucleotides: TGCAGTGCTCGTCGTAGCGGAGGAGGCTACGAGCAGTACTTC.

This clonotype was seen more than once but under ten times. This CDR3 is CSAGTGRAFF. CDR3 sequence (DNA): TGCAGTGCGGGCACAGGGAGGGCTTTCTTT. The V and J genes are TRBV20-1 and TRBJ1-1, with D maybe TRBD1 (6 bases). Trimming left V 6 bases short and J 11 bases short, with 13 bases between. The germline V gene encodes CDR1 DFQATT and CDR2 SNEGSKA (reference sequence). The CDR3 spans 10 residues.

This clonotype showed up just a few times. The chain uses TRBV4-1 and TRBJ2-1; TRBD2 agrees at 11 bases. In germline, CDR1 is MGHRA, CDR2 YSYEKL. This CDR3 region has 15 residues. J lost 6 bases, V lost 3 bases, and 4 bases had no gene match. CDR3 in DNA: TGCGCCAGCAGCCATGGGACTAGCGGCACCAATGAGCAGTTCTTC. Translation: CASSHGTSGTNEQFF.

V is TRBV5-1 and J is TRBJ2-7; TRBD2 matches at 7 bases. CDR3 length equals 13 residues. J was trimmed by 2 bases and V by 8 bases; bases with no gene match: 7. Germline V gene data show CDR1 as SGHRS and CDR2 as YFSETQ. CDR3 nucleotide sequence: TGCGCCAGTTCCCCTAGCGGTGCCTACGAGCAGTACTTC. This translates into CASSPSGAYEQYF.

This clonotype came up many times. This chain uses TRBV27 with TRBJ1-1, with D maybe TRBD1 (5 bases). Deletions cut 5 bases from V and 5 bases from J, with 12 bases between. Germline V gene lookup returns CDR1 MNHEY and CDR2 SMNVEV (reference sequence). The CDR3 sequence is 13 residues long. The CDR3 sequence is CASSQQDITEAFF. CDR3 nucleotide sequence: TGTGCCAGCAGTCAACAGGATATTACTGAAGCTTTCTTT.

This clonotype was seen many times. The chain carries TRBV12-3 or TRBV12-4 and TRBJ2-2; tentative D call: TRBD2 (7 bases). Trimming removed 3 bases from V and 6 bases from J, with 14 bases in between. This CDR3 spans 15 amino acids. This CDR3 reads CASSFRGAIAGELFF. The CDR3 bases are TGTGCCAGCAGTTTTCGGGGGGCTATCGCCGGGGAGCTGTTTTTT.

This clonotype was seen at least ten times. The gene calls are TRBV28 and TRBJ2-7, with D perhaps matching TRBD2 (5 bases). V shed 2 bases and J shed 7 bases, with 15 bases lying between them. CDR1 and CDR2 (germline): MDHEN, SYDVKM. This CDR3 is built from 14 residues. CDR3 protein: CASSLGRARGEQYF. For the CDR3, the DNA is TGTGCCAGCAGTTTAGGAAGGGCTCGGGGAGAGCAGTACTTC.

V usage is TRBV3-1 and J usage is TRBJ2-1, with 12 bases aligning to TRBD2. Losses at the gene ends were 3 bases for V and 4 bases for J; bases not matched to a gene: 1. The CDR3 sequence is 15 residues long. The germline V gene encodes CDR1 LGHDT and CDR2 YNNKEL (reference sequence). For the CDR3, the DNA is TGTGCCAGCAGCCATGGACTAGCGGGATACAATGAGCAGTTCTTC. This codes for CASSHGLAGYNEQFF.

The chain links TRBV20-1 to TRBJ2-5, with D perhaps matching TRBD2 (6 bases). V lost 1 base, J lost 7 bases, and 16 bases lay in between. This CDR3 is 14 amino acids long. Germline values: CDR1 DFQATT, CDR2 SNEGSKA (reference sequence). The CDR3 sequence is CSARVRTLGGTQYF. DNA of the CDR3: TGCAGTGCTAGAGTAAGGACACTGGGAGGGACCCAGTACTTC.

The chain links TRBV30 to TRBJ2-7, with D maybe TRBD1 (7 bases). CDR1 and CDR2 from the germline V gene are GTSNPN and SVGIG (reference sequence). The V gene lost 2 bases and the J gene lost 6 bases, with 14 bases spanning the gap. The CDR3 totals 13 residues. CDR3 DNA sequence: TGTGCCTGGAGTTACAGGGGACTGGGCGAGCAGTACTTC. Amino acids: CAWSYRGLGEQYF. Full variable domain (rest looked up from reference TRBV30 and TRBJ2-7): SQTIHQWPATLVQPVGSPLSLECTVEGTSNPNLYWYRQAAGRGLQLLFYSVGIGQISSEVPQNLSASRPQDRQFILSSKKLLLSDSGFYLCAWSYRGLGEQYFGPGTRLTVT.

This clonotype was seen only a few times. V is TRBV11-2 and J is TRBJ2-2, with 9 bases fitting TRBD2. The trim removed 1 base at V and 9 bases at J, leaving 3 bases unmatched. Looked up from germline, CDR1 is SGHAT and CDR2 is FQNNGV. The CDR3 has 14 residues. The CDR3 here is CASSLGLAGWELFF. CDR3 bases: TGTGCCAGCAGCTTAGGTCTAGCGGGATGGGAGCTGTTTTTT.

The genes are TRBV24-1 and TRBJ2-3; the D call may be TRBD1 or TRBD2 (5 bases each). The ends were cut back, 8 bases at V and 6 bases at J, with 14 bases in the middle. The CDR3 consists of 13 residues. The germline gives CDR1 KGHDR, CDR2 SFDVKD. CDR3 bases: TGTGCCACCAATGAACGAGGGACGGATACGCAGTATTTT. It specifies CATNERGTDTQYF.

Ten or more counts support this clonotype. The chain employs TRBV2 and TRBJ2-7; 11 nucleotides agree with TRBD2. CDR1 is SNHLY and CDR2 is FYNNEI in the germline V gene. This CDR3 comprises 18 residues. Unmatched junction bases numbered 9, after V lost 2 bases and J lost 0 bases. CDR3 in amino acids: CASSESSGRAGGSYEQYF. CDR3 coding DNA: TGTGCCAGCAGTGAAAGTAGCGGGAGGGCCGGAGGCTCCTACGAGCAGTACTTC.